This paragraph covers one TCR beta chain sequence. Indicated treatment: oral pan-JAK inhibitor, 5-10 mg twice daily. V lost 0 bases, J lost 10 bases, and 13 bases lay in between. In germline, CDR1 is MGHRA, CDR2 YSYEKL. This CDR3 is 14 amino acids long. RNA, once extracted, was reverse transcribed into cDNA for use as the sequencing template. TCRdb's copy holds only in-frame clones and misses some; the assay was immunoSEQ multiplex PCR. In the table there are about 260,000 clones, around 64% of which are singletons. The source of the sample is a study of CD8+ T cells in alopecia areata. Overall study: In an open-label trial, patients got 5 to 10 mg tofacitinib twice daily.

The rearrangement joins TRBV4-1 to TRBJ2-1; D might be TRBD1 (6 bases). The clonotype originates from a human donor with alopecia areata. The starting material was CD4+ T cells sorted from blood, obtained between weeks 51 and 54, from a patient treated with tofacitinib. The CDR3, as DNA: TGCGCCAGCAGCCAAGATCTAGTCAGGGGCGAGCAGTTCTTC. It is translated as CASSQDLVRGEQFF.